The 23 T cell receptor beta chains reported below all come from one sample, sequenced in a study of blood T cell repertoires in COVID-19. The repertoire was sequenced with immunoSEQ multiplex PCR; TCRdb's copy has only in-frame clones and lacks some. The sample has approximately 360,000 clones, roughly 90% seen once. The sequenced sample consisted of peripheral blood. The receptors derive from a man aged 35 to 55 with acute or convalescent COVID-19.

This chain uses TRBV5-1 with TRBJ2-1, with D maybe TRBD1 (7 bases). The CDR3 contains 15 residues. Germline assignment: CDR1 SGHRS and CDR2 YFSETQ. V was shortened by 3 bases and J by 5 bases, with 15 bases between the two germline ends. The CDR3 reads CASSSGGGLDNEQFF. CDR3 bases: TGCGCCAGCAGCTCAGGGGGAGGTCTCGACAATGAGCAGTTCTTC.

The V call is TRBV28, the J call TRBJ1-1, with D possibly TRBD1 on 5 matching bases. This CDR3 is built from 17 residues. The V and J ends lost 7 bases and 6 bases respectively, with 27 bases between them. Germline V gene data show CDR1 as MDHEN and CDR2 as SYDVKM. CDR3 nucleotides: TGTGCCAGCACCTTACTGCAGGGTTCGCTATTTCAACCTGAAGCTTTCTTT. It specifies CASTLLQGSLFQPEAFF.

This chain uses TRBV4-3 with TRBJ1-4, with 7 bases that match TRBD1. V shed 2 bases and J 11 bases; nucleotides not matched to a gene: 8. CDR1 and CDR2 (germline): LGHNA, YSLEER. This CDR3 comprises 14 residues. The CDR3: CASSQQGEWDKLFF. The CDR3, as DNA: TGCGCCAGCAGCCAACAGGGGGAATGGGATAAACTGTTTTTT.

The CDR3 sequence: CASSSGVGFTDTQYF. For the CDR3, the DNA is TGCGCCAGCAGCTCAGGGGTGGGCTTCACAGATACGCAGTATTTT. This chain uses TRBV5-1 with TRBJ2-3; a possible D gene is TRBD1 (6 bases). Germline V CDR1 and CDR2: SGHRS, YFSETQ. V lost 3 bases, J lost 2 bases, and 13 bases lay in between. The CDR3 is 15 amino acids. Full variable domain (missing parts from reference TRBV5-1 and TRBJ2-3): KAGVTQTPRYLIKTRGQQVTLSCSPISGHRSVSWYQQTPGQGLQFLFEYFSETQRNKGNFPGRFSGRQFSNSRSEMNVSTLELGDSALYLCASSSGVGFTDTQYFGPGTRLTVL.

V usage is TRBV20-1 and J usage is TRBJ1-2; maybe TRBD1 (5 bases). This CDR3 spans 14 amino acids. Between the trimmed V and J ends, which lost 3 bases and 5 bases, there was a span of 16 bases. The germline CDR1 and CDR2 sequences are DFQATT and SNEGSKA (reference sequence). The CDR3 loop reads CSASGAAGGYGYTF. The DNA for the CDR3 is TGCAGTGCTAGTGGGGCAGCGGGAGGGTATGGCTACACCTTC.

The genes are TRBV27 and TRBJ2-7; D gene uncertain. Trimming left V 2 bases short and J 4 bases short, with 12 bases between. CDR1 is MNHEY, CDR2 SMNVEV, per germline (reference sequence). This CDR3 is 14 amino acids long. CDR3 region: CASSLGRSLYEQYF. CDR3 coding DNA: TGTGCCAGCAGTTTAGGCCGCTCCTTATACGAGCAGTACTTC.

This clone appeared a few times. Sequence at one end of the junction differs from germline and may be a read error. The chain links TRBV7-7 to TRBJ2-1; no clear D gene. The germline V gene has CDR1 SSHAT and CDR2 FNYEAQ (reference sequence). This CDR3 comprises 13 residues. The CDR3 coding sequence is TGTGCTAGCAGCTTAGATTCCTTTAATGAGCAGTTCTTC. Encoded protein: CASSLDSFNEQFF.

The rearrangement links TRBV19 to TRBJ2-1; D is unclear. V lost 3 bases to trimming and J lost 0 bases, with 6 bases between them. Looked up from germline, CDR1 is LNHDA and CDR2 is SQIVND (reference sequence). The CDR3 has 14 amino acids. As DNA, the CDR3 is TGTGCCAGTAGTATCTACAGCTCCTACAATGAGCAGTTCTTC. It specifies CASSIYSSYNEQFF.

CDR3 sequence reads: CASSLGQGKNYGYTF. In nucleotides, the CDR3 is TGTGCCAGCAGCTTAGGACAGGGGAAGAACTATGGCTACACCTTC. The chain links TRBV7-6 to TRBJ1-2; 8 positions match TRBD1. CDR1 is SGHVS, CDR2 FNYEAQ, per germline. This CDR3 is built from 15 residues. After removal of 1 base from V and 2 bases from J, the junction contained 3 bases not matched to a gene.

The chain joins TRBV28 to TRBJ2-1; 14 nucleotides agree with TRBD2. The ends lost 1 base at V and 11 bases at J; junction bases unmatched: 4. CDR3 length equals 15 residues. In germline, CDR1 is MDHEN, CDR2 SYDVKM. CDR3 residues: CASSLSTSGREKQFF. The CDR3 DNA reads TGTGCCAGCAGTTTATCGACTAGCGGGAGGGAGAAGCAGTTCTTC.

The chain carries TRBV27 and TRBJ1-1, with D possibly being TRBD1 (5 bases). Germline CDR1 is MNHEY and CDR2 is SMNVEV (reference sequence). V lost 5 bases and J 4 bases, leaving 17 bases between the germline ends. There are 15 residues in the CDR3. The CDR3 loop reads CASSTGIGAFTEAFF. The CDR3 DNA follows: TGTGCCAGCAGTACCGGAATAGGGGCTTTCACTGAAGCTTTCTTT.

Here the CDR3 reads CASSFTRGGSQETQYF. CDR3 DNA sequence: TGTGCCAGCAGCTTTACCCGGGGGGGGAGCCAAGAGACCCAGTACTTC. The chain couples TRBV13 to TRBJ2-5; 8 nucleotides line up with TRBD2. V was clipped by 3 bases and J by 1 base; unmatched bases: 7. The CDR3 contains 16 residues. The germline V gene encodes CDR1 PRHDT and CDR2 FYEKMQ (reference sequence).

The chain carries TRBV14 and TRBJ2-3; 11 bases fit TRBD2. The CDR3 is made up of 16 amino acids. The germline gives CDR1 SGHDN, CDR2 FVKESK. V dropped 0 bases and J dropped 7; count of bases not matched to a gene: 6. The CDR3: CASSQDLAGGQHTQYF. The CDR3 DNA is TGTGCCAGCAGCCAAGATCTAGCGGGAGGCCAACATACGCAGTATTTT.

In this sample, this clone turned up once. The chain uses TRBV1 and TRBJ1-1. TRBV1 is annotated as a pseudogene. This CDR3 comprises 15 residues. In DNA, the CDR3 is TGCACCAGCAGCCAAGAGGGGGAGGATGGCACTGAAGCTTTCTTT. Its translation: CTSSQEGEDGTEAFF.

The V gene is TRBV4-1, the J gene TRBJ2-5, with TRBD1 identical over 10 bases. Germline CDR1 MGHRA, CDR2 YSYEKL. The CDR3 totals 16 residues. Germline trimming cut 1 base from V and 0 bases from J; bases unmatched to any gene: 2. CDR3 region: CASSQAGTGDQETQYF. CDR3 DNA sequence: TGCGCCAGCAGCCAAGCCGGGACAGGGGACCAAGAGACCCAGTACTTC.

V is TRBV27 and J is TRBJ1-2, with 9 bases matching TRBD1. CDR1 is MNHEY and CDR2 is SMNVEV in the germline V gene (reference sequence). The ends lost 2 bases at V and 5 bases at J; junction bases unmatched: 15. The CDR3 totals 18 residues. The CDR3 nucleotides read TGTGCCAGCAGTTTACTAGGTGGGGACAGGGAAGGGCGTTATGGCTACACCTTC. This gives the protein CASSLLGGDREGRYGYTF.

The chain joins TRBV20-1 to TRBJ2-7, with D uncertain. Trimming shortened V by 3 bases and J by 5 bases, and 11 bases separated the two germline ends. The CDR3 extends over 12 amino acids. Germline V lookup: CDR1 DFQATT, CDR2 SNEGSKA (reference sequence). The CDR3 nucleotides are TGCAGTGCTAGTCAGGTTTTCCACGAGCAGTACTTC. Protein sequence: CSASQVFHEQYF.

This chain links TRBV10-1 with TRBJ2-3; 7 bases line up with TRBD1. Germline V CDR1 and CDR2: WNHNN, SYGVQD (reference sequence). The CDR3 has 16 amino acids. The junction had 12 bases not matched to a gene; V was cut back by 7 bases and J by 2 bases. The CDR3 DNA sequence: TGCGCCAGCAATGGGAGACAGGGTTCTAACACAGATACGCAGTATTTT. This codes for CASNGRQGSNTDTQYF.

The rearrangement uses TRBV19 and TRBJ2-3; 14 nucleotides align to TRBD2. The CDR3 is made up of 15 amino acids. Germline assignment: CDR1 LNHDA and CDR2 SQIVND (reference sequence). Unmatched junction bases numbered 3, after V lost 6 bases and J lost 4 bases. For the CDR3, the DNA is TGTGCCAGTAGAGTGGGACTAGCGGGAGCAGATACGCAGTATTTT. This translates into CASRVGLAGADTQYF. Variable domain in full (rest from reference TRBV19 and TRBJ2-3): DGGITQSPKYLFRKEGQNVTLSCEQNLNHDAMYWYRQDPGQGLRLIYYSQIVNDFQKGDIAEGYSVSREKKESFPLTVTSAQKNPTAFYLCASRVGLAGADTQYFGPGTRLTVL.

The chain recombines TRBV3-1 (or the pseudogene TRBV3-2) with TRBJ1-1; tentative D call: TRBD1 (6 bases). The CDR3 extends over 15 amino acids. Trimming cost V 5 bases and J 1 base, with 14 bases left between them. Germline V CDR1 and CDR2: LGHDT, YNNKEL (reference sequence). CDR3 bases: TGTGCCAGCAGCTACCCATTAGGGGGGAACACTGAAGCTTTCTTT. Residues: CASSYPLGGNTEAFF.

This clone is a singleton in its sample. This rearrangement joins TRBV10-3 to TRBJ2-3; D not certain. The length of the CDR3 is 14 residues. Germline CDR1 is ENHRY and CDR2 is SYGVKD. The germline V and J ends were trimmed by 7 bases and 2 bases, with 13 bases remaining between them. CDR3 protein: CAINGRRNTDTQYF. DNA of the CDR3: TGTGCCATCAATGGAAGGCGGAACACAGATACGCAGTATTTT.

The chain links TRBV9 to TRBJ2-7; D unresolved. V was cut by 3 bases and J by 3 bases, with 7 bases left in between. Germline loops: CDR1 SGDLS, CDR2 YYNGEE. There are 12 residues in the CDR3. CDR3 loop: CASSAGGYEQYF. DNA of the CDR3: TGTGCCAGCAGCGCCGGTGGCTACGAGCAGTACTTC.

The gene calls are TRBV7-2 and TRBJ1-5, with 8 positions matching TRBD1. Germline trimming cut 4 bases from V and 6 bases from J; bases unmatched to any gene: 2. The CDR3 has 13 residues. The germline CDR1 and CDR2 sequences are SGHTA and FQGNSA. DNA of the CDR3: TGTGCCAGCAGCTCCGACAGGGGTCAGCCCCAGCATTTT. Protein sequence: CASSSDRGQPQHF. Drawing the rest from reference TRBV7-2 and TRBJ1-5, the complete variable domain is GAGVSQSPSNKVTEKGKDVELRCDPISGHTALYWYRQSLGQGLEFLIYFQGNSAPDKSGLPSDRFSAERTGGSVSTLTIQRTQQEDSAVYLCASSSDRGQPQHFGDGTRLSIL.